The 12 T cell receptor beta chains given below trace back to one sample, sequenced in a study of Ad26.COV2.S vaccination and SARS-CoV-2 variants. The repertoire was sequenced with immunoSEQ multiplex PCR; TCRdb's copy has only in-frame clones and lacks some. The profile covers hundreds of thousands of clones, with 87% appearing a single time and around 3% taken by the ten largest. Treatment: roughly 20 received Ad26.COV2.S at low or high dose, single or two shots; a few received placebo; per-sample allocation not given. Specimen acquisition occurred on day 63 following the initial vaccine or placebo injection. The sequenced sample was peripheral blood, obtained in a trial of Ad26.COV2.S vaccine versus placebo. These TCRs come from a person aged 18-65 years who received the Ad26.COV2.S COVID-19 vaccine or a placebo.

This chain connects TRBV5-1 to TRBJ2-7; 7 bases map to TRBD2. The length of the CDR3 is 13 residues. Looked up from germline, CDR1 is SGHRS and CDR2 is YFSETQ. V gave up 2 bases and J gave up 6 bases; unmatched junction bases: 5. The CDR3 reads CASSFLTSREQYF. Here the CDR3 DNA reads TGCGCCAGCAGCTTTTTGACTAGCCGCGAGCAGTACTTC. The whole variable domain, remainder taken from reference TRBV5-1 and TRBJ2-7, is KAGVTQTPRYLIKTRGQQVTLSCSPISGHRSVSWYQQTPGQGLQFLFEYFSETQRNKGNFPGRFSGRQFSNSRSEMNVSTLELGDSALYLCASSFLTSREQYFGPGTRLTVT.

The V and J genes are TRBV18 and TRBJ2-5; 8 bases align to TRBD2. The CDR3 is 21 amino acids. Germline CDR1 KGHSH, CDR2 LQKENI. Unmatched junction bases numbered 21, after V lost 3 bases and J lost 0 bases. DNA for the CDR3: TGTGCCAGCTCACCTTCGGGAGGGATCTGGGCCGGGTCTCTAAACCAAGAGACCCAGTACTTC. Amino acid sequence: CASSPSGGIWAGSLNQETQYF.

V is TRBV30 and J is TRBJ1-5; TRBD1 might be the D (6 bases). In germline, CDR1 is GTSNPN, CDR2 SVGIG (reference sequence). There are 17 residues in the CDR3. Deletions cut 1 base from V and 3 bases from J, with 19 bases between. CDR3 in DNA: TGTGCCTGGAGTGCTCCACAGGGTTACCCCCCCAATCAGCCCCAGCATTTT. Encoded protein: CAWSAPQGYPPNQPQHF.

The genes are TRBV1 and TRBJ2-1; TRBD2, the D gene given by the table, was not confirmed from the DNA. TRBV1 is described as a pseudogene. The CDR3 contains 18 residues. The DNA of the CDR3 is TGCACCAGCAGCCAGTCCCTAGCGGGAGATATCGTGTCACATGAGCAGTTCTTC. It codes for CTSSQSLAGDIVSHEQFF.

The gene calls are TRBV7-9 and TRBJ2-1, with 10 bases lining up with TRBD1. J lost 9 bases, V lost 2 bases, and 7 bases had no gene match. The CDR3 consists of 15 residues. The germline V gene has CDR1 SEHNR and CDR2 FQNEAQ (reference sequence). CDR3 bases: TGTGCCAGCAGCTTATTGGGGACAGGGGCGGTTGAGCAGTTCTTC. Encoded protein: CASSLLGTGAVEQFF.

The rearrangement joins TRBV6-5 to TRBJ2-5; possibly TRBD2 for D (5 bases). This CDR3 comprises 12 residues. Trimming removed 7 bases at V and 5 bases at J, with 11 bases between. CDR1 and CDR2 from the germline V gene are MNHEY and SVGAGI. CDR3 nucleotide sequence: TGTGCCAGCACCGGGCCGGGGGAGACCCAGTACTTC. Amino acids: CASTGPGETQYF.

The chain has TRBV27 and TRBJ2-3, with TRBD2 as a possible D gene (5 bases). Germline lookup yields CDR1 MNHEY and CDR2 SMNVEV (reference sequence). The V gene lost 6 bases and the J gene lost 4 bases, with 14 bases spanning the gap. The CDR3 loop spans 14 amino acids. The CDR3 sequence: CASRLRSGADTQYF. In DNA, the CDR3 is TGTGCCAGCAGACTTAGGTCCGGGGCAGATACGCAGTATTTT.

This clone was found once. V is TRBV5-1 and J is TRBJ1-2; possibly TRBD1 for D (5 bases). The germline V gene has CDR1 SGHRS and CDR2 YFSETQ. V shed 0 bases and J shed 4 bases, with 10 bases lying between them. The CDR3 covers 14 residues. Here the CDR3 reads CASSLGTRSYGYTF. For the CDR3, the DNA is TGCGCCAGCAGCTTGGGGACACGCTCCTATGGCTACACCTTC.

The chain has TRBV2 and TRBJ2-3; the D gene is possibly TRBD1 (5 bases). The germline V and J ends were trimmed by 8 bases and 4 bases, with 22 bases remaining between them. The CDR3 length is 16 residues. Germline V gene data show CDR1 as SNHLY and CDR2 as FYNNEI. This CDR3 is CASFGAQGVTADTQYF. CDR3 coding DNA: TGTGCCAGCTTTGGGGCGCAGGGTGTGACGGCAGATACGCAGTATTTT.

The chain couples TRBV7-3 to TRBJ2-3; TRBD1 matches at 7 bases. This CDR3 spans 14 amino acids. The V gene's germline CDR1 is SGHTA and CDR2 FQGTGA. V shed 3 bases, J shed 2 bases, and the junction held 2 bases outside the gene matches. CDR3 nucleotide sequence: TGTGCCAGCAGCTTTGGACAGGCCACAGATACGCAGTATTTT. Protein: CASSFGQATDTQYF.

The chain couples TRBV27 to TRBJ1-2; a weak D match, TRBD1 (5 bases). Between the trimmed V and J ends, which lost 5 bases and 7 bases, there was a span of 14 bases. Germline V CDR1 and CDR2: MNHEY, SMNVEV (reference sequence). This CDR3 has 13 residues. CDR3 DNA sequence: TGTGCCAGCAGTGTAAGGGGTGTTGGTGGCTACACCTTC. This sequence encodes CASSVRGVGGYTF.

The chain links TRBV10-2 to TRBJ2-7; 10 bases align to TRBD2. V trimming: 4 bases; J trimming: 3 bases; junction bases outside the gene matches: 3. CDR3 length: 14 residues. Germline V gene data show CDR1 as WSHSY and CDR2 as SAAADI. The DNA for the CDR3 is TGCGCCAGCAGTGGAGCGGGAGGGGGCTACGAGCAGTACTTC. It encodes CASSGAGGGYEQYF.